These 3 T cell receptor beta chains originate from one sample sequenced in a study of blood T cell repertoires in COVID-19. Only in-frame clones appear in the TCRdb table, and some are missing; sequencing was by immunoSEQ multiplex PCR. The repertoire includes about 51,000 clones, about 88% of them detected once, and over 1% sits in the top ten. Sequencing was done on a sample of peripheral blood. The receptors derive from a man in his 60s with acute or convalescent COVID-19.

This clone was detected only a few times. The CDR3 protein is CASSYASPGSYNSPLHF. The DNA of the CDR3 is TGTGCCAGCAGCTATGCATCTCCGGGGTCCTATAATTCACCCCTCCACTTT. The V gene is TRBV11-3, the J gene TRBJ1-6; D uncertain. Trimming cost V 4 bases and J 1 base, with 14 bases left between them. CDR1 is SGHNT, CDR2 YENEEA, per germline. The CDR3 has 17 amino acids.

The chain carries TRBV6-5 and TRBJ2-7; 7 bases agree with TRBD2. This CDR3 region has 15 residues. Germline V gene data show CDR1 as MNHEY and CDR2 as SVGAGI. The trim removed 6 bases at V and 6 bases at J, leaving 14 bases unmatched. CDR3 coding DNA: TGTGCCAGCAGCCAACAGGCTAGCGGAGCCTTCGAGCAGTACTTC. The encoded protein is CASSQQASGAFEQYF.

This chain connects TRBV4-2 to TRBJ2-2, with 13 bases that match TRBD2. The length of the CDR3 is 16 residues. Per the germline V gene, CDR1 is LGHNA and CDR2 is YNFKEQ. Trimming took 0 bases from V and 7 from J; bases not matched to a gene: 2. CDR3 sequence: CASSQELAGGIGELFF. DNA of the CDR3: TGTGCCAGCAGCCAAGAACTAGCGGGAGGGATCGGGGAGCTGTTTTTT.